A selection of T cell receptor beta chains follows, all from one sample in a study of T-cell reconstitution after alpha-beta-depleted transplantation in children. TCRdb analysed the PCR reads with MiXCR anew, one entry per CDR3 protein. This sample has hundreds of thousands of distinct CDR3 sequences, with over 20% found just once. Sequenced here: PBMCs, sampled before TCRalphabeta/CD19-depleted stem cell transplant. These receptors originate from a girl aged 2 to 9 with Fanconi anemia, due to receive a stem cell transplant. The CDR3 runs from the conserved cysteine through the conserved F or W. Each record gives: V gene, J gene, D gene, clone size, CDR3 DNA, CDR3 protein. D genes are given only for firm matches. Clone size appears in some rows only: once, few, many, or a class for an expanded clone.

>TRBV27|TRBJ2-1|NA|few
TGTGCCAGCTTTGCGGCCTACAATGAGCAGTTCTTC
CASFAAYNEQFF
>TRBV29-1|TRBJ2-3|NA|many
TGCAGCGGAAGGTCCGATACGCAGTATTTT
CSGRSDTQYF
>TRBV11-2|TRBJ2-2|TRBD2|NA
TGTGCCAGCAGCTTAGCAGGACTAGTCCACCCCCACGGGGAGCTGTTTTTT
CASSLAGLVHPHGELFF
>TRBV20-1|TRBJ1-5|NA|many
TGCAGTGCTCTACAGGGAGGTAATCAGCCCCAGCATTTT
CSALQGGNQPQHF
>TRBV3-1|TRBJ2-1|TRBD2|few
TGTGCCAGCAGCCAACCGGGGAGGGACGTCAGGCAGTTCTTC
CASSQPGRDVRQFF
>TRBV5-1|TRBJ2-2|TRBD2|NA
TGCGCCAGCGGGAGGGTTTCGAACACCGGGGAGCTGTTTTTT
CASGRVSNTGELFF
>TRBV6-4|TRBJ2-1|NA|many
TGTGCCAGCAGTCTCGGGGGAGGATTGTCCTACAATGAGCAGTTCTTC
CASSLGGGLSYNEQFF
>TRBV6-5|TRBJ1-2|TRBD1|many
TGTGCCAGCAGTTACGGGACAGGGATAAGCTATGGCTACACCTTC
CASSYGTGISYGYTF
>TRBV25-1|TRBJ2-7|NA|few
TGTGCCAGCACCAAAGAGGGGGGACTCTTCTACGAGCAGTACTTC
CASTKEGGLFYEQYF
>TRBV7-9|TRBJ2-7|TRBD2|NA
TGTGCCAGCAGTGCAGTAGCGGGGCGGAGATCCTACGAGCAGTACTTC
CASSAVAGRRSYEQYF
>TRBV20-1|TRBJ2-5|TRBD1|NA
TGCAGTGCTCCGAGGACAGGGGGCAGCGAGACCCAGTACTTC
CSAPRTGGSETQYF
>TRBV20-1|TRBJ2-6|TRBD1|NA
TGCAGTGCTCCTGACAGGGGTGGGGCCAACGTCCTGACTTTC
CSAPDRGGANVLTF
>TRBV4-2|TRBJ2-3|TRBD1|many
TGTGCCAGCAGCCAAGACCGACAGGGGGCGGGGGATACGCAGTATTTT
CASSQDRQGAGDTQYF
>TRBV10-2|TRBJ2-3|NA|NA
TGCGCCAGCATCGAAGGGGGGGGCCCTTACACAGATACGCAGTATTTT
CASIEGGGPYTDTQYF
>TRBV7-2|TRBJ2-3|TRBD2|NA
TGTGCCAGCAGCTTAGCGTCCCAGCGGGGGGGCTGGACGCAGTATTTT
CASSLASQRGGWTQYF
>TRBV29-1|TRBJ2-4|TRBD2|many
TGCAGCGTTGTTCGAACGGGGGGTAGCGCTGAAAACATTCAGTACTTC
CSVVRTGGSAENIQYF
>TRBV20-1|TRBJ2-1|TRBD2|NA
TGCAGTGCCAAATTCCAAGGACTAGCCTCCTACAATGAGCAGTTCTTC
CSAKFQGLASYNEQFF
>TRBV5-1|TRBJ2-7|TRBD2|NA
TGCGCCAGCAGCTTGGAGTCTAGCGGGTATAACGAGCAGTACTTC
CASSLESSGYNEQYF
>TRBV12-3/TRBV12-4|TRBJ2-3|TRBD1|many
TGTGCCAGCAGTTCTCGGGACAGGGGCACAGATACGCAGTATTTT
CASSSRDRGTDTQYF
>TRBV20-1|TRBJ2-1|TRBD1|many
TGCAGCGCCAGGACAGGGGGGATTGAGAGTGAGCAGTTCTTC
CSARTGGIESEQFF
>TRBV5-1|TRBJ2-5|NA|NA
TGCGCCAGCACCCTAATCGCCCGGGGCGGTGAGACCCAGTACTTC
CASTLIARGGETQYF
>TRBV20-1|TRBJ2-7|NA|NA
TGCAGTGCTAGAGCGAGGAGGTACGAGCAGTACTTC
CSARARRYEQYF
>TRBV9|TRBJ2-1|NA|NA
TGTGCCAGCAGCGTAGGGGACAATGAGCAGTTCTTC
CASSVGDNEQFF
>TRBV29-1|TRBJ1-3|NA|NA
TGCAGCGTTCTCGGGCCTGACTCTGGAAACACCATATATTTT
CSVLGPDSGNTIYF
>TRBV24-1|TRBJ2-2|NA|many
TGTGCCACCCAGCGAGACTCGAACACCGGGGAGCTGTTTTTT
CATQRDSNTGELFF
>TRBV28|TRBJ2-3|NA|NA
TGTGCCAGCAGTTTACGGACCCCTCGGAACACAGATACGCAGTATTTT
CASSLRTPRNTDTQYF
>TRBV24-1|TRBJ2-2|NA|many
TGTGCCACCAGTGATTTGGCAGATGGCGGTCCCGCCGGGGAGCTGTTTTTT
CATSDLADGGPAGELFF
>TRBV28|TRBJ2-1|NA|NA
TGTGCCAGCAATCTACCCAATGAGCAGTTCTTC
CASNLPNEQFF
>TRBV29-1|TRBJ1-1|NA|NA
TGCAGCGTGATGAGGAACACTGAAGCTTTCTTT
CSVMRNTEAFF
>TRBV4-2|TRBJ2-2|NA|many
TGTGCCAGCAGCCAAACAGCTCGAGTAGAGACCGGGGAGCTGTTTTTT
CASSQTARVETGELFF
>TRBV20-1|TRBJ2-1|NA|NA
TGCAGTGCCCCTAGCAAGGAGGACTACAATGAGCAGTTCTTC
CSAPSKEDYNEQFF
>TRBV15|TRBJ2-1|TRBD1|NA
TGTGCCACCAGCACCTACGGACAGGGGTCAAACAATGAGCAGTTCTTC
CATSTYGQGSNNEQFF
>TRBV27|TRBJ2-1|NA|many
TGTGCCAGCAGCCTTCTGGGGTCCAATGAGCAGTTCTTC
CASSLLGSNEQFF
>TRBV18|TRBJ1-5|NA|few
TGTGCCAGCTCACCTAACGGGGGGGATCAGCCCCAGCATTTT
CASSPNGGDQPQHF
>TRBV6-6|TRBJ2-7|NA|NA
TGTGCCAGCACCCTACAACAGGGCTACGAGCAGTACTTC
CASTLQQGYEQYF
>TRBV20-1|TRBJ2-1|NA|few
TGCAGTGTACTAGGGTCCAATGAGCAGTTCTTC
CSVLGSNEQFF
>TRBV12-3/TRBV12-4|TRBJ2-2|NA|NA
TGTGCCAGCAGTTTCCCCGACAGGAACACCGGGGAGCTGTTTTTT
CASSFPDRNTGELFF
>TRBV29-1|TRBJ2-7|NA|few
TGCAGCGCCTTTGACTGGGACGAGCAGTACTTC
CSAFDWDEQYF
>TRBV12-3/TRBV12-4|TRBJ2-4|TRBD1|NA
TGTGCCAGCAGCCAACAGGGGTCCAAAAACATTCAGTACTTC
CASSQQGSKNIQYF
>TRBV29-1|TRBJ2-3|NA|few
TGCAGCGTTTACGGTGGGGCGGAGTTAAGCACAGATACGCAGTATTTT
CSVYGGAELSTDTQYF
>TRBV29-1|TRBJ2-7|TRBD1|many
TGCAGCGTTGTAAGGCAGGGGGCCGTCCCGTACGAGCAGTACTTC
CSVVRQGAVPYEQYF
>TRBV5-1|TRBJ2-1|NA|NA
TGCGCCAGCAGCCGACGAGGGGGAGGCTCCTACAATGAGCAGTTCTTC
CASSRRGGGSYNEQFF
>TRBV29-1|TRBJ2-1|TRBD2|few
TGCAGCGTAAAGGGACTAGCGGGAGAAAATCGAAGAAGGTCATACAATGAGCAGTTCTTC
CSVKGLAGENRRRSYNEQFF
>TRBV24-1|TRBJ2-5|NA|few
TGTGCCACCAGTGACCCCACCCGGGCAGGCCGCCAAGAGACCCAGTACTTC
CATSDPTRAGRQETQYF
>TRBV28|TRBJ2-7|NA|few
TGTGCCAGCAGTTTACCCTCTGAGGGCGAGCAGTACTTC
CASSLPSEGEQYF
>TRBV20-1|TRBJ1-1|NA|NA
TGCAGTGCTTCAGGGGTCACTGAAGCTTTCTTT
CSASGVTEAFF
>TRBV20-1|TRBJ2-1|NA|NA
TGCAGTGTACGGAAGTGGGACAATGAGCAGTTCTTC
CSVRKWDNEQFF
>TRBV14|TRBJ2-1|NA|few
TGTGCCAGCAGCCAGTGGTGGGAGTACTACAATGAGCAGTTCTTC
CASSQWWEYYNEQFF
>TRBV12-3/TRBV12-4|TRBJ2-3|TRBD2|NA
TGTGCCAGCAGTCCCGAGGGGACTACATTGGCAGATACGCAGTATTTT
CASSPEGTTLADTQYF
>TRBV20-1|TRBJ2-1|NA|NA
TGCAGTGCTAGAAAACCGGGCACGCAAAGGCAGTTCTTC
CSARKPGTQRQFF